The present T cell receptor (beta chain) was sequenced within a study of T cells in Graves' hyperthyroidism and ophthalmopathy. From 10 ml of fresh peripheral blood, PBMCs were isolated. TCR beta CDR3 regions were amplified from RNA. During a first-round RT-PCR of the TCR CDR3, the HTBI primer set was used. MiXCR was run by TCRdb on the multiplex PCR reads, yielding one entry per CDR3 protein. The sample carries roughly 720,000 distinct CDR3 sequences, roughly 17% recorded once. The sequence derives from a man between 50 and 59 years old with Graves' hyperthyroidism. Sequenced sample: blood.

The CDR3 protein is CASSYSASGSYNEQFF. The CDR3, as DNA: TGTGCCAGCAGTTACTCAGCCAGCGGGAGTTACAATGAGCAGTTCTTC. The chain has TRBV6-2 or TRBV6-3 and TRBJ2-1, with TRBD2 matching 8 bases. The V gene's germline CDR1 is MNHEY and CDR2 SVGEGT. The V gene end was trimmed by 0 bases and the J gene end by 4 bases; junction bases not matched to a gene: 5. The CDR3 length is 16 residues.